A single sample gave rise to the 13 T cell receptor beta chains below, sequenced in a study of spatial heterogeneity in lung cancer. TCRdb redid the calling of the 5' RACE reads with MiXCR, one entry per CDR3 protein. The table lists more than 20,000 distinct CDR3 sequences, about 4.6% of them singletons. The time point denotes: sample taken at primary tumor resection. Extraction of whole RNA from tumor, nontumor lung or frozen PBMC preceded unsorted sequencing. The sequences come from PBMCs, collected at surgery. Receptors were obtained from a male donor with early-stage non-small cell lung cancer.

This clonotype has at least ten counts. CDR3 sequence reads: CASSSSGRWKETQYF. The CDR3 region has the DNA TGTGCCAGCAGTTCGAGCGGGAGATGGAAAGAGACCCAGTACTTC. The J gene is TRBJ2-5, the V gene TRBV2, with TRBD2 matching over 8 bases. CDR1 is SNHLY and CDR2 is FYNNEI in the germline V gene. V lost 5 bases to trimming and J lost 3 bases; unmatched junction nucleotides: 8. This CDR3 has 15 amino acids. Full variable domain (missing parts from reference TRBV2 and TRBJ2-5): EPEVTQTPSHQVTQMGQEVILRCVPISNHLYFYWYRQILGQKVEFLVSFYNNEISEKSEIFDDQFSVERPDGSNFTLKIRSTKLEDSAMYFCASSSSGRWKETQYFGPGTRLLVL.

This clonotype came up a few times. The rearrangement links TRBV7-2 to TRBJ2-7; the match to TRBD2 covers 7 bases. The germline gives CDR1 SGHTA, CDR2 FQGNSA. J lost 6 bases, V lost 6 bases, and 5 bases had no gene match. The CDR3 runs 12 residues. In nucleotides, the CDR3 is TGTGCCAGCAGGCACTGGGGGGGCGAGCAGTACTTC. Translation: CASRHWGGEQYF.

Many counts were recorded for this clonotype. The chain couples TRBV3-1 to TRBJ1-1; the D is unclear. V was trimmed by 4 bases and J by 0 bases, leaving 9 bases between them. The CDR3 is 14 residues long. Germline-derived CDR1 and CDR2 are LGHDT and YNNKEL (reference sequence). The CDR3 DNA reads TGTGCCAGCAGCCTCCATATGGTGAACACTGAAGCTTTCTTT. Translation: CASSLHMVNTEAFF.

This clonotype was counted many times. The chain links TRBV20-1 to TRBJ2-5, with 12 bases lining up with TRBD2. In germline, CDR1 is DFQATT, CDR2 SNEGSKA (reference sequence). The CDR3 spans 14 residues. The V segment lost 5 bases and the J segment 6 bases; nucleotides outside the gene matches: 7. CDR3 bases: TGCAGTGCTGAGACTAGCGGGAGTAAAAAGACCCAGTACTTC. Translating gives CSAETSGSKKTQYF.

This clonotype was counted ten times or more. The rearrangement uses TRBV6-2 or TRBV6-3 and TRBJ2-1; 9 bases map to TRBD2. The germline V gene has CDR1 MNHEY and CDR2 SVGEGT. The CDR3 runs to 16 residues. The ends lost 2 bases at V and 4 bases at J; junction bases unmatched: 6. The CDR3 nucleotides read TGTGCCAGCAGTTACATAGCGGGAGTGTCATACAATGAGCAGTTCTTC. This gives the protein CASSYIAGVSYNEQFF.

The chain recombines TRBV7-2 with TRBJ2-3; D remains ambiguous. The CDR3 contains 14 residues. Trimming removed 1 base from V and 7 bases from J, with 12 bases in between. Germline V gene data show CDR1 as SGHTA and CDR2 as FQGNSA. This CDR3 reads CASSLVGVGNTQYF. The CDR3 DNA is TGTGCCAGCAGCTTAGTTGGGGTAGGGAATACGCAGTATTTT.

In its sample, this clonotype was seen many times. The chain links TRBV13 to TRBJ1-2, with D hard to call. Deletions cut 5 bases from V and 5 bases from J, with 15 bases between. CDR3 length: 14 amino acids. Germline CDR1 PRHDT, CDR2 FYEKMQ (reference sequence). CDR3 residues: CASSPQMSGYGYTF. CDR3 bases: TGTGCCAGCAGCCCCCAGATGTCCGGGTATGGCTACACCTTC.

This clonotype has a count of ten or more. The rearrangement joins TRBV4-3 to TRBJ2-1; 12 nucleotides match TRBD2. Germline loops: CDR1 LGHNA, CDR2 YSLEER. J gave up 2 bases and V 4 bases, and 6 bases lay outside the gene matches. CDR3 size: 17 residues. CDR3 DNA: TGCGCCAGCAGCCTATCGGCTAGCGGGAGGGCCTACAATGAGCAGTTCTTC. This gives the protein CASSLSASGRAYNEQFF.

There are many counts of this clonotype. V gene TRBV29-1 combines with J gene TRBJ2-5; a possible D gene is TRBD1 (6 bases). Germline assignment: CDR1 SQVTM and CDR2 ANQGSEA. The CDR3 has 15 amino acids. Trimming stripped 4 bases from V and 9 bases from J, with 24 bases between. CDR3 DNA sequence: TGCAGCGTTGCAGACCCCGGACAGCAGAAAGGGGCCCAGTACTTC. Translation: CSVADPGQQKGAQYF.

This clonotype was counted at least ten times. This rearrangement joins TRBV12-3 or TRBV12-4 to TRBJ2-1, with D unclear. V was shortened by 7 bases and J by 0 bases, with 10 bases between the two germline ends. CDR3 length: 14 amino acids. CDR3 loop: CASTPSGSYNEQFF. The CDR3 bases are TGTGCCAGCACCCCCTCCGGCTCCTACAATGAGCAGTTCTTC.

The chain couples TRBV9 to TRBJ1-2; D gene uncertain. The CDR3 extends over 14 amino acids. Per the germline V gene, CDR1 is SGDLS and CDR2 is YYNGEE. Trimming removed 0 bases from V and 4 bases from J, with 10 bases in between. The CDR3 sequence: CASSVVQEGYGYTF. CDR3 nucleotide sequence: TGTGCCAGCAGCGTAGTTCAGGAGGGCTATGGCTACACCTTC. Based on the CDR3 plus reference TRBV9 and TRBJ1-2, the full variable domain is DSGVTQTPKHLITATGQRVTLRCSPRSGDLSVYWYQQSLDQGLQFLIQYYNGEERAKGNILERFSAQQFPDLHSELNLSSLELGDSALYFCASSVVQEGYGYTFGSGTRLTVV.

This clonotype appeared many times. The chain is built from TRBV5-1 and TRBJ2-1, with a weak D call TRBD1 (6 bases). V was pared by 7 bases and J by 4 bases, with 18 bases between. The CDR3 extends over 15 amino acids. Germline V gives CDR1 SGHRS, CDR2 YFSETQ. For the CDR3, the DNA is TGCGCCAGCCGCCCCCGGCAGGGGACATACAATGAGCAGTTCTTC. This gives the protein CASRPRQGTYNEQFF.

This clonotype was detected many times. The chain is built from TRBV5-1 and TRBJ2-2; D uncertain. Trimming removed 4 bases at V and 3 bases at J, with 13 bases between. This CDR3 has 15 amino acids. Per the germline V gene, CDR1 is SGHRS and CDR2 is YFSETQ. CDR3 loop: CASSRPDSDTGELFF. The CDR3 bases are TGCGCCAGCAGCCGGCCAGACTCCGACACCGGGGAGCTGTTTTTT.